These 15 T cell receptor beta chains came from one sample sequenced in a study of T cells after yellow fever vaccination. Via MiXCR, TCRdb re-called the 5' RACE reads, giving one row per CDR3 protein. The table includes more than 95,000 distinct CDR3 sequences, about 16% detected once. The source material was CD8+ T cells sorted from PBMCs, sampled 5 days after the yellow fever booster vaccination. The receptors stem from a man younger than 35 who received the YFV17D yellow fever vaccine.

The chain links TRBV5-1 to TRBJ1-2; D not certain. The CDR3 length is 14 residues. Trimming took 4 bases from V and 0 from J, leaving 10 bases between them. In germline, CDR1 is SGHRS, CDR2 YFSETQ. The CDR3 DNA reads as TGCGCCAGCAGCCCATATGGCACTAACTATGGCTACACCTTC. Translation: CASSPYGTNYGYTF.

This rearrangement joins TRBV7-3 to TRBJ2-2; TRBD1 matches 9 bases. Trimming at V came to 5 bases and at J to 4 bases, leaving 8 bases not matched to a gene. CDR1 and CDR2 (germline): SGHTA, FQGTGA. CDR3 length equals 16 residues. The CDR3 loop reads CASSVQGARSTGELFF. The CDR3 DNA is TGTGCCAGCAGCGTACAGGGGGCTCGGAGCACCGGGGAGCTGTTTTTT.

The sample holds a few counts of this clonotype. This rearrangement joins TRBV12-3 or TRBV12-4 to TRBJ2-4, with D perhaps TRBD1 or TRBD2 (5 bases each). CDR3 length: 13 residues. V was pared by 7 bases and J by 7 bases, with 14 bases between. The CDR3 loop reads CASKDRGANIQYF. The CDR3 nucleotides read TGTGCCAGCAAGGACCGAGGGGCGAACATTCAGTACTTC.

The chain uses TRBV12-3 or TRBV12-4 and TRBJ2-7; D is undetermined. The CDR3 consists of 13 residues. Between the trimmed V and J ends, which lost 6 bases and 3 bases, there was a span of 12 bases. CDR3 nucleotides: TGTGCCAGCAGCCAAGGACCTATCTACGAGCAGTACTTC. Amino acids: CASSQGPIYEQYF.

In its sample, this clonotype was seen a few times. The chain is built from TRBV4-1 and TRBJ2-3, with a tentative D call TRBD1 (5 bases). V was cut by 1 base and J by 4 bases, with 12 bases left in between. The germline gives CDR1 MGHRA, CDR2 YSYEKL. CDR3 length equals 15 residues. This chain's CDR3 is CASSQVIQGADTQYF. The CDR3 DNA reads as TGCGCCAGCAGCCAAGTGATCCAGGGTGCAGATACGCAGTATTTT.

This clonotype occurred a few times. CDR3: CASSHAESKNIQYF. DNA of the CDR3: TGCGCCAGCAGCCATGCAGAGTCCAAAAACATTCAGTACTTC. The chain carries TRBV4-3 and TRBJ2-4; the D is unclear. V was pared by 3 bases and J by 2 bases, with 8 bases between. Germline CDR1 and CDR2: LGHNA and YSLEER. The CDR3 sequence is 14 residues long.

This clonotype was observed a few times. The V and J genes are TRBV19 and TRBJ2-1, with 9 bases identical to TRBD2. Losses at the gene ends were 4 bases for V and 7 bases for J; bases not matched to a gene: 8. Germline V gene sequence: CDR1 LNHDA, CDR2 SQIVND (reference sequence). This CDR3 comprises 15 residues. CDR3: CASSTSELAGNEQFF. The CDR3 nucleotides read TGTGCCAGTAGTACCTCGGAACTAGCGGGTAATGAGCAGTTCTTC.

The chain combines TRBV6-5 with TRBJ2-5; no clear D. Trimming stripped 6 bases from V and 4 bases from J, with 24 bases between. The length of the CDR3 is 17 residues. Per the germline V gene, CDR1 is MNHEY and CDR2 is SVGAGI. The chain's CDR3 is CASSRAVGEIDGETQYF. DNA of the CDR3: TGTGCCAGCAGCCGTGCGGTAGGAGAAATTGACGGAGAGACCCAGTACTTC.

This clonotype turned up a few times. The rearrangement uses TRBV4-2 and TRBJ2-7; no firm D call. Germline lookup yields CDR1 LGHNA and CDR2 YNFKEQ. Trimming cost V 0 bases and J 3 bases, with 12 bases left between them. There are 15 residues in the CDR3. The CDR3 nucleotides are TGTGCCAGCAGCCAAGAATGGCCAGCCCACTACGAGCAGTACTTC. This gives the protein CASSQEWPAHYEQYF.

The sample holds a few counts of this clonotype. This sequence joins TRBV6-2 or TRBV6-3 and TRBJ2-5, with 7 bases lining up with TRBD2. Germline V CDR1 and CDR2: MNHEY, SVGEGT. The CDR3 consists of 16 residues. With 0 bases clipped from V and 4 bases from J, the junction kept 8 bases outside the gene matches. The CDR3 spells CASSYSTSGGGETQYF. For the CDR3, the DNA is TGTGCCAGCAGTTACTCGACCAGCGGCGGGGGAGAGACCCAGTACTTC.

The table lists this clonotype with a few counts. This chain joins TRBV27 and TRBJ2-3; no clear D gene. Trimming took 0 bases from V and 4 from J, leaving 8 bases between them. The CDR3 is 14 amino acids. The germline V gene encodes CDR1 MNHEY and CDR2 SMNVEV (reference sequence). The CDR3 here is CASSLSIWADTQYF. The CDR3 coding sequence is TGTGCCAGCAGTTTATCGATTTGGGCAGATACGCAGTATTTT.

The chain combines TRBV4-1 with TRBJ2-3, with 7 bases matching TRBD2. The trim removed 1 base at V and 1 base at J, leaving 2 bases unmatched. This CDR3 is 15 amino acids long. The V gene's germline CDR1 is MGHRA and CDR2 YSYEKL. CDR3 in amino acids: CASSQVGGRTDTQYF. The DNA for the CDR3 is TGCGCCAGCAGCCAAGTGGGAGGGCGCACAGATACGCAGTATTTT.

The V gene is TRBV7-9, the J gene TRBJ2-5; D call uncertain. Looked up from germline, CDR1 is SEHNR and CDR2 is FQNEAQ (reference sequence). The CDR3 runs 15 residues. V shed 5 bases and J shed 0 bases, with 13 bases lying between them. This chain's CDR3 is CASSARLTYQETQYF. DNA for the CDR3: TGTGCCAGCAGCGCCAGACTGACGTACCAAGAGACCCAGTACTTC.

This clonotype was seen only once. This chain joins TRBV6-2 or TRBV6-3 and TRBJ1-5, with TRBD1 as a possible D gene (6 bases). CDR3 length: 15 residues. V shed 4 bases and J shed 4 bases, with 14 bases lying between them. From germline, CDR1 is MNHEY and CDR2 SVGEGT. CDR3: CASSLGTKGNQPQHF. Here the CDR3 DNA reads TGTGCCAGCAGTTTGGGGACAAAAGGGAATCAGCCCCAGCATTTT.

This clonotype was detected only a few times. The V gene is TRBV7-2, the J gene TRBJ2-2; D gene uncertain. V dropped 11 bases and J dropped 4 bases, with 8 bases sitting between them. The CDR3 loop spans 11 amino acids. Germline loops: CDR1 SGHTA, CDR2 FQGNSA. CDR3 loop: CASRFTGELFF. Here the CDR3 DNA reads TGTGCCTCCCGGTTCACCGGGGAGCTGTTTTTT.